This T cell receptor (beta chain) was recorded in a study of PD-L1 blockade in urothelial cancer. Study background: Across blood samples, T cells had a median count of approximately 130,000.

Sequencing used immunoSEQ multiplex PCR; TCRdb keeps in-frame clones, though not all of them. This sample has tens of thousands of clones, with 70% to 90% found just once. Germline V lookup: CDR1 KGHSH, CDR2 LQKENI. The CDR3 sequence is 14 residues long. Between the trimmed V and J ends, which lost 5 bases and 0 bases, there was a span of 11 bases. The TCR sequence derives from a man aged 45 to 65 with urothelial cancer. This material consisted of PBMCs, taken around atezolizumab (anti-PD-L1) treatment. This sequence joins TRBV18 and TRBJ2-7, with no clear D. For the CDR3, the DNA is TGTGCCAGCTCATCACAGACACTCTCCTACGAGCAGTACTTC. This encodes CASSSQTLSYEQYF.